This TCR beta chain was recorded in a study of control samples from healthy donors and cancer patients. The data were produced by immunoSEQ multiplex PCR, yet TCRdb's version contains in-frame clones alone and is incomplete. This table has 100,000 to 150,000 clones, about 88% appearing once. This CDR3 has 14 amino acids. CDR1 and CDR2 (germline): SQVTM, ANQGSEA. V lost 2 bases and J lost 5, with 15 bases in between. The sequencing input was blood. The sequence came from a man aged 18 to 29 in good health. The chain has TRBV29-1 and TRBJ1-1; no firm D call. CDR3 loop: CSVEPVVRRTEAFF. CDR3 DNA: TGCAGCGTTGAACCTGTGGTTCGTAGGACTGAAGCTTTCTTT.